Sequencing of this TCR beta chain was carried out in a study of blood T cell repertoires in COVID-19. Turning to the study itself: Acute and convalescent COVID-19 samples came from the United States, Italy and Spain. T cells, B-cell-depleted T cells, or PBMCs supplied cDNA or gDNA.

The CDR3 is 14 amino acids. Germline V lookup: CDR1 SGHNT, CDR2 YYREEE (reference sequence). V dropped 4 bases and J dropped 4 bases, with 11 bases sitting between them. Original data processing: The authors estimated nucleated cell counts from reference gene primer amplification. Assay: immunoSEQ multiplex PCR; the TCRdb copy retains only in-frame clones and omits some. The DNA gave D and trimming, while V, J and clone size come from that table. The sample shows more than 75,000 clones, over 65% of them seen only once. The TCR originated in a woman in her sixties or seventies with acute or convalescent COVID-19. Sequencing input: peripheral blood. The V call is TRBV5-4, the J call TRBJ1-4; D may be TRBD1 (6 bases). This CDR3 is CASSPGQSNEKLFF. The CDR3 bases are TGTGCCAGCAGCCCAGGACAGAGTAATGAAAAACTGTTTTTT. Full variable domain (rest looked up from reference TRBV5-4 and TRBJ1-4): ETGVTQSPTHLIKTRGQQVTLRCSSQSGHNTVSWYQQALGQGPQFIFQYYREEENGRGNFPPRFSGLQFPNYSSELNVNALELDDSALYLCASSPGQSNEKLFFGSGTQLSVL.